The T cell receptor beta chain under discussion was sequenced for a study of blood T cell repertoires in COVID-19. Study as a whole: The United States, Italy and Spain provided the acute and convalescent COVID-19 samples. Sample material is recorded as cDNA or gDNA derived from T cells, B-cell-depleted T cells, or PBMCs.

Per the authors' pipeline: How many nucleated cells were present was estimated from reference gene primer amplification. Profiled with immunoSEQ multiplex PCR; TCRdb holds only in-frame clones, not every one. The D gene and trimming were derived from the DNA, and the V and J assignments and clone size from that table. In the table there are about 47,000 clones, 75% to 90% of which are singletons. Between the trimmed V and J ends, which lost 4 bases and 4 bases, there was a span of 16 bases. The CDR3 has 16 amino acids. Germline V gives CDR1 KGHSH, CDR2 LQKENI. The chain combines TRBV18 with TRBJ2-2, with D tentatively TRBD1 (6 bases). Sequencing was done on a sample of peripheral blood. This receptor was identified in a human donor with acute or convalescent COVID-19. The donor label of this sample is uncertain. As DNA, the CDR3 is TGTGCCAGCTCACTCGACAGGCTTCGCGGCACCGGGGAGCTGTTTTTT. It yields the protein CASSLDRLRGTGELFF.